Here is one TCR beta chain with its context. Its target is not known. A clone one base away is much larger, so this may be a read error. The sample is drawn from a study of molecular identifiers for immune sequencing clone quantification. Study-wide results and caveats: Molecules of identical TCR sharing a barcode could underestimate highly expanded clone sizes.

Libraries used roughly 17,000 to 1,000,000 sorted naive CD8 T cells and 10%, 30% or 50% RNA input. Naive CD8 T cells were picked out by sorting for CD8+CD4-CCR7+CD45RA+. This CDR3 is 17 amino acids long. With 5 bases removed from V and 4 bases from J, the gap between germline ends came to 21 bases. CDR1 and CDR2 (germline): SGHAT, FQNNGV. TCRdb used MiXCR to reprocess the PCR reads, holding one entry per CDR3 protein. The table records around 460,000 distinct CDR3 sequences, about 26% of them present only once. V usage is TRBV11-2 and J usage is TRBJ2-1; D might be TRBD1 (5 bases). Specimen: naive CD8+ T cells from blood, with Jurkat cell RNA spiked in. The subset was: FACS-sorted CD8+CD4-CCR7+CD45RA+ naive T cells. This sequence was found in a human donor in good health. Some libraries in this study had Jurkat cell RNA spiked in. This chain's CDR3 is CASSPTFGNRNYNEQFF. CDR3 coding DNA: TGTGCCAGCAGCCCTACATTTGGGAACAGGAATTACAATGAGCAGTTCTTC. Full variable domain (rest looked up from reference TRBV11-2 and TRBJ2-1): EAGVAQSPRYKIIEKRQSVAFWCNPISGHATLYWYQQILGQGPKLLIQFQNNGVVDDSQLPKDRFSAERLKGVDSTLKIQPAKLEDSAVYLCASSPTFGNRNYNEQFFGPGTRLTVL.